The rows below give T cell receptor beta chains drawn from one sample of a study of blood T cells in healthy people across ages. TCRdb redid the calling of the 5' RACE reads with MiXCR, one entry per CDR3 protein. The sample records 1.5 million to 2 million distinct CDR3 sequences, about 50% being singletons. Sequenced material: blood. These receptors all come from a woman in her thirties or forties in good health. Both conserved end residues are part of each CDR3. D genes are given only for firm matches. A clone size is listed for some rows: how often the clone was seen (once, few, many), or a class if it is expanded.

size: many
V: TRBV5-1
D: TRBD1
J: TRBJ2-1
DNA: TGCGCCAGCAGCTTGGGACAGGGGTGGAATGAGCAGTTCTTC
CDR3: CASSLGQGWNEQFF

size: .
V: TRBV6-5
D: TRBD2
J: TRBJ2-5
DNA: TGTGCCAGCAGTTACGGATGGACTAGCGGGGAGCAAGAGACCCAGTACTTC
CDR3: CASSYGWTSGEQETQYF

size: .
V: TRBV28
D: TRBD1
J: TRBJ1-2
DNA: TGTGCCAGCACTGGGACAGGGCCCTATGGCTACACCTTC
CDR3: CASTGTGPYGYTF

size: .
V: TRBV20-1
D: .
J: TRBJ2-1
DNA: TGCAGTGCTAACCCAGGCCCATTCGAGCAGTTCTTC
CDR3: CSANPGPFEQFF

size: .
V: TRBV7-2
D: .
J: TRBJ1-5
DNA: TGTGCCAGCAGTATCCGGAGAGCTCAGCCCCAGCATTTT
CDR3: CASSIRRAQPQHF

size: .
V: TRBV5-6
D: .
J: TRBJ2-5
DNA: TGTGCCAGCAGCTTGGTCGGGGAACAAGAGACCCAGTACTTC
CDR3: CASSLVGEQETQYF

size: once
V: TRBV7-2
D: .
J: TRBJ1-6
DNA: TGTGCCAGCAGCTTAGAGGGACATTCTACTTCACCCCTCCACTTT
CDR3: CASSLEGHSTSPLHF

size: .
V: TRBV7-2
D: TRBD2
J: TRBJ2-5
DNA: TGTGCCAGCAGCCATGGACTAGCGGGGGGGGTTGAGACCCAGTACTTC
CDR3: CASSHGLAGGVETQYF

size: .
V: TRBV6-6
D: .
J: TRBJ2-3
DNA: TGTGCCAGCAGTTACGGTGGACTACTTAGAGATACGCAGTATTTT
CDR3: CASSYGGLLRDTQYF

size: .
V: TRBV10-3
D: .
J: TRBJ2-7
DNA: TGTGCCATCAGGCAAGCGGAAAGGGGGTCCTACGAGCAGTACTTC
CDR3: CAIRQAERGSYEQYF

size: .
V: TRBV20-1
D: .
J: TRBJ1-4
DNA: TGCAGTGCTATCACCGGGGCGAGGGAAAAACTGTTTTTT
CDR3: CSAITGAREKLFF

size: few
V: TRBV2
D: .
J: TRBJ2-7
DNA: TGTGCCAGCAGTGAGTGGCGGCCGAGCTCCTACGAGCAGTACTTC
CDR3: CASSEWRPSSYEQYF

size: .
V: TRBV5-6
D: TRBD1
J: TRBJ2-1
DNA: TGTGCCAGCAGCCGGACAGGGGGCGCGAATCGTGAGCAGTTCTTC
CDR3: CASSRTGGANREQFF

size: .
V: TRBV6-2/TRBV6-3
D: .
J: TRBJ1-4
DNA: TGTGCCAGCAGCGATTGGGGGAAGGAAGTTCCGGCTAATGAAAAACTGTTTTTT
CDR3: CASSDWGKEVPANEKLFF

size: .
V: TRBV7-2
D: .
J: TRBJ2-4
DNA: TGTGCCTGCAGCTTAGAAGGACAGAACATTCAGTACTTC
CDR3: CACSLEGQNIQYF

size: .
V: TRBV20-1
D: TRBD1
J: TRBJ1-1
DNA: TGCAGTGCTCCGACAGGGGTGAACACTGAAGCTTTCTTT
CDR3: CSAPTGVNTEAFF

size: once
V: TRBV4-3
D: TRBD2
J: TRBJ2-1
DNA: TGCGCCAGCAGCCCCCGAATAGCGGGGGCTTACAATGAGCAGTTCTTC
CDR3: CASSPRIAGAYNEQFF

size: .
V: TRBV13
D: .
J: TRBJ2-7
DNA: TGTGCCAGCAGTTTAGCCTCAAGACAGGAGACCTACGAGCAGTACTTC
CDR3: CASSLASRQETYEQYF

size: .
V: TRBV7-2
D: .
J: TRBJ1-2
DNA: TGTGCCAGCAGCCCATACGCCCCGGTCGGGGGCTACACCTTC
CDR3: CASSPYAPVGGYTF

size: .
V: TRBV20-1
D: TRBD1
J: TRBJ1-2
DNA: TGCAGTGCTGAACAGGGGGGCCAAGGCTACACCTTC
CDR3: CSAEQGGQGYTF

size: .
V: TRBV7-2
D: .
J: TRBJ1-6
DNA: TGTGCCAGCAGCTTTCGCGGGGGCGTTAGTTCACCCCTCCACTTT
CDR3: CASSFRGGVSSPLHF

size: .
V: TRBV20-1
D: .
J: TRBJ1-1
DNA: TGCAGTGCTAGACAGGACAGAACGAACACTGAAGCTTTCTTT
CDR3: CSARQDRTNTEAFF

size: .
V: TRBV5-5
D: .
J: TRBJ2-3
DNA: TGTGCCAGCAGCTTTTCTGATGGAGATACGCAGTATTTT
CDR3: CASSFSDGDTQYF

size: .
V: TRBV24-1
D: .
J: TRBJ2-5
DNA: TGTGCCACCAGTGATGTTATCCGGGGCCAAGAGACCCAGTACTTC
CDR3: CATSDVIRGQETQYF

size: few
V: TRBV6-6
D: .
J: TRBJ2-7
DNA: TGTGCCAGCAGTTACCCCTCGGACGAGCAGTACTTC
CDR3: CASSYPSDEQYF

size: .
V: TRBV13
D: TRBD2
J: TRBJ2-1
DNA: TGTGCCAGCAGCTGGATCGGGACTAGCGGCAATGAGCAGTTCTTC
CDR3: CASSWIGTSGNEQFF

size: few
V: TRBV7-2
D: .
J: TRBJ1-2
DNA: TGTGCCAGCAGCTTAGTGGACTCAATTAACTATGGCTACACCTTC
CDR3: CASSLVDSINYGYTF

size: .
V: TRBV4-1
D: TRBD1
J: TRBJ1-2
DNA: TGCGCCAGCAGCCAAGCGGGACAGCGAAACGTCTATGGCTACACCTTC
CDR3: CASSQAGQRNVYGYTF

size: few
V: TRBV14
D: .
J: TRBJ2-5
DNA: TGTGCCAGCAGCTGGCGCCAGTCCCAAGAGACCCAGTACTTC
CDR3: CASSWRQSQETQYF

size: .
V: TRBV20-1
D: TRBD2
J: TRBJ2-5
DNA: TGCAGTGCTGCGGTGGTAGCGGGGGCCAACGGGGACCAGTACTTC
CDR3: CSAAVVAGANGDQYF

size: .
V: TRBV9
D: TRBD2
J: TRBJ2-3
DNA: TGTGCCAGCAGCGTAAGCGGAAGCGGGGGCTACACAGATACGCAGTATTTT
CDR3: CASSVSGSGGYTDTQYF

size: .
V: TRBV5-1
D: TRBD1
J: TRBJ2-1
DNA: TGCGCCAGCAGCCCACAGGGGGCAGGGTTCGATGAGCAGTTCTTC
CDR3: CASSPQGAGFDEQFF

size: few
V: TRBV7-2
D: .
J: TRBJ2-5
DNA: TGTGCCAGCAGCTTCGGCGGGGCGCAGGAGACCCGGTACTTC
CDR3: CASSFGGAQETRYF

size: .
V: TRBV7-2
D: .
J: TRBJ2-7
DNA: TGTGCCAGCAGCTTAGCGATTTTGACGGGACTCAACGAGCAGTACTTC
CDR3: CASSLAILTGLNEQYF

size: .
V: TRBV29-1
D: .
J: TRBJ1-2
DNA: TGCAGCGTTGGGGCAGGGGAACGTAACTATGGCTACACCTTC
CDR3: CSVGAGERNYGYTF

size: .
V: TRBV27
D: .
J: TRBJ2-5
DNA: TGTGCCAGCAGTTTTATAGGGGTAGGGGGGCGCCAAGAGACCCAGTACTTC
CDR3: CASSFIGVGGRQETQYF

size: .
V: TRBV4-3
D: .
J: TRBJ2-5
DNA: TGCGCCAGCAGCCAAGATCTGGGGGGCCTTCTCCAAGAGACCCAGTACTTC
CDR3: CASSQDLGGLLQETQYF

size: .
V: TRBV7-9
D: TRBD1
J: TRBJ1-2
DNA: TGTGCCAGCAGCTTCCCCCAAGCCACAGGGGACTATGGCTACACCTTC
CDR3: CASSFPQATGDYGYTF

size: .
V: TRBV2
D: .
J: TRBJ2-7
DNA: TGTGCCAGCATTAAGGGGATAGGGGGGCTCGAGCAGTACTTC
CDR3: CASIKGIGGLEQYF

size: .
V: TRBV2
D: TRBD2
J: TRBJ2-4
DNA: TGTGCCAGCAGTGTTCTCAGCGATGGGGACTACGGGCAGTACTTC
CDR3: CASSVLSDGDYGQYF

size: .
V: TRBV25-1
D: .
J: TRBJ1-2
DNA: TGTGCCAGCAGTGAATATGCAGGTCCCGGAGAGGGCTACACCTTC
CDR3: CASSEYAGPGEGYTF

size: .
V: TRBV7-2
D: .
J: TRBJ2-3
DNA: TGTGCCAGCAGCTCGACGCCCCAGTTGGCGGCCACAACGGTCCCCACAGATACGCAGTATTTT
CDR3: CASSSTPQLAATTVPTDTQYF

size: .
V: TRBV2
D: TRBD1
J: TRBJ1-2
DNA: TGTGCCAGCAGTGGGACAGGTTTGGGGTCGGGCAGTGGCTACACCTTC
CDR3: CASSGTGLGSGSGYTF

size: .
V: TRBV5-1
D: .
J: TRBJ2-5
DNA: TGCGCCAGCAGCTTGGAAGGTATGAGCGTCCAGTACCAAGAGACCCAGTACTTC
CDR3: CASSLEGMSVQYQETQYF

size: .
V: TRBV12-3/TRBV12-4
D: .
J: TRBJ2-3
DNA: TGTGCCAGCAGTACCGGCAGGGGGGGCACAGATACGCAGTATTTT
CDR3: CASSTGRGGTDTQYF

size: .
V: TRBV9
D: .
J: TRBJ1-1
DNA: TGTGCCAGCAGCGTATCGTACAGATTGAACACTGAAGCTTTCTTT
CDR3: CASSVSYRLNTEAFF

size: .
V: TRBV5-1
D: TRBD1
J: TRBJ2-7
DNA: TGCGCCAGCAGCACGCGTTTAACAGACAGGGTGTTGGTCTCCGAGCAGTACTTC
CDR3: CASSTRLTDRVLVSEQYF

size: .
V: TRBV5-6
D: .
J: TRBJ2-7
DNA: TGTGCCAGCAGACGGACAGTGGCCCGCGAGGGGCAGTACTTC
CDR3: CASRRTVAREGQYF

size: few
V: TRBV2
D: .
J: TRBJ1-1
DNA: TGTGCCAGCATACCGGACAGATTGAACACTGAAGCTTTCTTT
CDR3: CASIPDRLNTEAFF

size: .
V: TRBV5-1
D: .
J: TRBJ2-7
DNA: TGCGCCAGCACCTGGACAGCAAGCTCCTACGAGCAGTACTTC
CDR3: CASTWTASSYEQYF

size: .
V: TRBV20-1
D: TRBD1
J: TRBJ1-2
DNA: TGCAGTTCAACAGGGGCCCTTGACTATGGCTACACCTTC
CDR3: CSSTGALDYGYTF

size: .
V: TRBV12-3/TRBV12-4
D: TRBD1
J: TRBJ1-4
DNA: TGTGCCAGCAGTCGAGGACAGGGGGCTAATGAAAAACTGTTTTTT
CDR3: CASSRGQGANEKLFF

size: few
V: TRBV2
D: .
J: TRBJ2-5
DNA: TGTGCCAGCAGGGCGGGACGGTCTGAAGAGACCCAGTACTTC
CDR3: CASRAGRSEETQYF

size: .
V: TRBV6-2/TRBV6-3
D: .
J: TRBJ2-5
DNA: TGTGCCAGCTCCTCCGACGAGTCTCTGGGGCAAGAGACCCAGTACTTC
CDR3: CASSSDESLGQETQYF

size: .
V: TRBV7-9
D: .
J: TRBJ2-6
DNA: TGTGCCAGCAGCTTAGAACAGGGATACTCTGGGGCCAACGTCCTGACTTTC
CDR3: CASSLEQGYSGANVLTF

size: once
V: TRBV7-2
D: .
J: TRBJ1-2
DNA: TGTGCCAGCAGCCCCTCGAATCTAGACAGAGGATGGGTCGGCTACACCTTC
CDR3: CASSPSNLDRGWVGYTF

size: few
V: TRBV12-3/TRBV12-4
D: TRBD1
J: TRBJ2-7
DNA: TGTGCCAGCAGCCACAGGGGGCACGAGCAGTACTTC
CDR3: CASSHRGHEQYF

size: .
V: TRBV7-7
D: TRBD1
J: TRBJ2-7
DNA: TGTGCTAGCAGCTTGGGGCAGGGGGTACCCTACGAGCAGTACTTC
CDR3: CASSLGQGVPYEQYF

size: .
V: TRBV7-9
D: .
J: TRBJ1-6
DNA: TGTGCCAGCAGCTCGGACAGTGGAGCGGGATCACCTCTCCACTTT
CDR3: CASSSDSGAGSPLHF

size: few
V: TRBV9
D: .
J: TRBJ2-6
DNA: TGTGCCAGCAGCGCACGGGACTACAGGGGCTCTGGGGCCAACGTCCTGACTTTC
CDR3: CASSARDYRGSGANVLTF